The subject of this entry is one T cell receptor (beta chain). This sample is drawn from a study of beta chain features in type 1 diabetes. The trim removed 3 bases at V and 5 bases at J, leaving 4 bases unmatched. Germline CDR1 reads SGDLS; CDR2 reads YYNGEE. The CDR3 has 13 amino acids. What was sequenced were expressed TCRB transcripts, since all of the isolated RNA had been reverse transcribed. TCRdb's table, derived via immunoSEQ multiplex PCR, lists solely in-frame clones and lacks some. Among fewer than 350,000 clones listed, around 19% were seen once. This TCR was recovered from a woman between 18 and 30 years old in good health. The sequencing sample was made of naive CD4+ T cells from blood. This chain joins TRBV9 and TRBJ1-1, with TRBD1 identical over 7 bases. CDR3: CASSGQGRTEAFF. The DNA of the CDR3 is TGTGCCAGCAGCGGACAGGGCCGGACTGAAGCTTTCTTT.